The TCR beta chain under discussion was sequenced for a study of T cell responses to AZD1222 COVID-19 vaccine. Notes on the study in general: Increases in Spike-specific TCR breadth and depth were seen after two AZD1222 doses. Possibly, clonal diversity was underestimated; donors were largely white British and included more females.

Notes on this clone: The antigen is not known.

The germline gives CDR1 SGHVS, CDR2 FQNEAQ. The CDR3 has 15 residues. The trim removed 5 bases at V and 5 bases at J, leaving 4 bases unmatched. The protocol was immunoSEQ multiplex PCR, while the TCRdb copy is restricted to in-frame clones and leaves out a portion. The sample includes around 120,000 clones, 80% to 95% seen only once; the top ten take around 15%. V and J are TRBV7-8 and TRBJ2-2, with 11 nucleotides matching TRBD1. Material: peripheral blood, obtained on day 0 of AZD1222 vaccination. This sequence originates from an adult in good health. Here the CDR3 DNA reads TGTGCCAGCAGCCCAGGACAGGGGGCGACCGGGGAGCTGTTTTTT. It specifies CASSPGQGATGELFF.